Below, one T cell receptor (beta chain) is given with its context. No cognate antigen has been identified for it. The input lacks base qualities; no much larger clone sits a single base away. The sample belongs to a study of PD-L1 blockade in urothelial cancer (dated by TCRdb to about 2017). Some background on the complete study: Every patient began therapy in about 2014 and was given atezolizumab 1,200 mg intravenously every 3 weeks. Pretreatment tumor samples, along with matched peripheral blood collected serially before and after atezolizumab treatment, underwent TCR sequencing. In the same patients who had TCR sequencing, pretreatment tumors also underwent whole exome sequencing and RNA sequencing. The study, an exploratory multi-omic analysis, examined somatic, immune and clinical correlates of response to PD-L1 blockade with atezolizumab in urothelial cancer. A median of 141,255 T cells and 65,000 to 90,000 unique TCRs was obtained from blood samples, and a median clonality of around 0.072 was observed. An ECOG performance status of 0 or 1 was recorded for the patients, and 0 to 3 prior chemotherapy regimens had been received by the patients. Pretreatment blood TCR-seq was available for nearly 30 patients, at least one posttreatment blood collection was obtained for 25 or so patients, and tumor TCR-seq was available for 25 or so patients. About 90% of the roughly 29 patients were identified as males with urothelial cancer of bladder origin, and a prior smoking history was reported by 18 of 29 patients. Blood samples were analyzed at 3 weeks after treatment start (second dose) and at 6 weeks after treatment start. Durable clinical benefit was defined as a progression-free survival longer than 6 months, and TCR features were additionally tested against progression-free survival and overall survival. Nine patients reached durable clinical benefit, while roughly 22 patients did not.

The time point label, read with the paper, signifies: pretreatment peripheral blood. A cohort of more than 25 patients with locally advanced or metastatic urothelial carcinoma, treated at Memorial Sloan Kettering on a trial protocol, was included. Peripheral blood mononuclear cells were collected from each patient pretreatment and during treatment, giving between 1 and 8 total time points per patient. The Qiagen DNeasy Blood extraction kit was used to purify genomic DNA from total PBMCs and tumor samples. Collected pretreatment and during treatment, PBMCs were isolated and stored as previously described. The paper as a whole reports these results and caveats: Among patients with durable benefit, tumor-associated TCR clones showed greater expansion in peripheral blood 3 weeks after treatment started (n of about 21, p = 0.022). Because of the small sample size (n of about 30) and the many exploratory analyses performed, the results are intended to be regarded as hypothesis-generating. A pretreatment peripheral blood TCR clonality below the median was linked to improved progression-free and overall survival.

CDR1 and CDR2 are drawn from the germline V gene: SQVTM, ANQGSEA. Reading from cysteine to phenylalanine, the CDR3 counts 15 amino acids. Left in the record is the CDR3 DNA by itself, 45 bases read in frame from the first base. Relative to germline, V is missing 5 bases and J is missing 6 bases, with 7 bases of the junction outside any gene match. Each PCR received spiked-in synthetic TCR analog templates so that absolute template abundance could be estimated from read counts. Using the immunoSEQ assay, TCRbeta CDR3 regions were amplified from genomic DNA with bias-controlled V and J gene primers. Sequencing of rearranged TCRbeta segments was performed at approximately 20X coverage. The study's processing was this. Clustering was used to correct sequencing errors, and CDR3s were annotated against IMGT to assign V, D and J genes. Downstream analyses used only productive TCRbeta rearrangements and left out out-of-frame or stop-codon sequences. Clonality was calculated as one minus the Shannon entropy normalized by the log of the number of unique productive sequences. Fisher's exact test with Benjamini-Hochberg correction, at a threshold of adjusted p below 0.01, was used to find clones that differed between time points or between blood and tumor. What TCRdb holds here is the immuneACCESS table cut down to in-frame rearrangements. Part of the clones is not present; checked against another copy, under half of the missing clones reflect an unresolved V gene, and the others are unexplained. The V and J calls and clone size come from that table; D and trimming were worked out from the DNA. Within this sample are around 63,000 clones, with about four fifths of them counted one time only. The ten largest clonotypes hold around 5.7% of the sample.

The source of this sequence is a man in his sixties or seventies with urothelial cancer. The sequence joins TRBV29-1 to TRBJ2-1; TRBD2 aligns with 13 central bases. The material was PBMCs, obtained around atezolizumab (anti-PD-L1) treatment. The CDR3 in this case is CSVTRTSGRVNEQFF. The nucleotide sequence reads as follows: TGCAGCGTTACCCGCACTAGCGGGAGGGTCAATGAGCAGTTCTTC.